The source of this T cell receptor (beta chain) is a study of T cell responses to AZD1222 COVID-19 vaccine. Details on this clone: Its target is unknown.

General study results and limits: After the peak T cell response, and only then, were repertoires sampled.

This CDR3 is 13 amino acids long. With 0 bases removed from V and 5 bases from J, the gap between germline ends came to 8 bases. Germline CDR1 and CDR2: MNHEY and SMNVEV (reference sequence). Profiled with immunoSEQ multiplex PCR; TCRdb holds only in-frame clones, not every one. This sample yields 150,000 or so clones, of which 75% to 95% are seen a single time; about 1.7% belongs to the top ten. The sequenced sample was peripheral blood, obtained on day 0 of AZD1222 vaccination. V is TRBV27 and J is TRBJ2-7; D is ambiguous. This receptor was obtained from an adult in good health. CDR3 nucleotides: TGTGCCAGCAGTTTATCCGGTTCACACGAGCAGTACTTC. This gives the protein CASSLSGSHEQYF.